What follows are 22 T cell receptor beta chains derived from one specimen sequenced in a study of cytomegalovirus exposure and HLA in healthy donors (dated by TCRdb to the late 2010s). The library came from the immunoSEQ multiplex PCR assay. The clones in this table, taken by TCRdb from immuneACCESS, are in-frame only. Not every clone is retained; where verified, under half of the shortfall comes from an unresolved V gene, and the cause of the rest is unknown. A total of approximately 76,000 clones appear in this sample, around 94% of them only once. 2.5% to 4% of the sample is held by the ten biggest clonotypes. The sequenced sample consisted of PBMCs. These receptors were obtained from a woman aged 18-29 years in good health and CMV-seropositive.

The CDR3 region has the DNA TGTGCCAGCAGCCTTGGGACAGGGAGCGACATGAACACTGAAGCTTTCTTT. Amino acids: CASSLGTGSDMNTEAFF. This sequence joins TRBV7-3 and TRBJ1-1; 9 nucleotides agree with TRBD1. The CDR3 spans 17 residues. Germline loops: CDR1 SGHTA, CDR2 FQGTGA. The V and J ends lost 5 bases and 0 bases, in that order; junction bases with no gene match: 10.

The rearrangement joins TRBV12-5 to TRBJ2-7; TRBD2 agrees at 9 bases. The ends lost 3 bases at V and 0 bases at J; junction bases unmatched: 9. Per germline, CDR1 LGHNT and CDR2 FRNRAP. This CDR3 region has 17 residues. This CDR3 is CASGFSSGAINSYEQYF. The CDR3, as DNA: TGTGCTAGTGGTTTCTCTAGCGGGGCCATTAACTCCTACGAGCAGTACTTC.

The chain recombines TRBV7-2 with TRBJ2-1; 11 nucleotides agree with TRBD2. The CDR3 has 16 amino acids. Trimming at V came to 5 bases and at J to 5 bases, leaving 8 bases not matched to a gene. Per germline, CDR1 SGHTA and CDR2 FQGNSA. CDR3 protein: CASSPAGLAEDNEQFF. In DNA form, the CDR3 reads TGTGCCAGCAGCCCCGCGGGACTAGCGGAAGACAATGAGCAGTTCTTC.

The chain has TRBV7-3 and TRBJ2-3; TRBD2 might be the D (6 bases). CDR1 and CDR2 from the germline V gene are SGHTA and FQGTGA. V lost 0 bases, J lost 1 base, and 11 bases lay in between. CDR3 length: 16 amino acids. CDR3 sequence reads: CASSLTFPSGTDTQYF. The CDR3 nucleotides read TGTGCCAGCAGCTTAACGTTCCCTAGCGGCACAGATACGCAGTATTTT.

This chain connects TRBV13 to TRBJ2-3, with unresolved D. With 5 bases removed from V and 1 base from J, the gap between germline ends came to 13 bases. Germline V gives CDR1 PRHDT, CDR2 FYEKMQ (reference sequence). The CDR3 consists of 15 residues. Here the CDR3 reads CASSRYELRTDTQYF. In DNA, the CDR3 is TGTGCCAGCAGCCGCTATGAGCTACGCACAGATACGCAGTATTTT.

J is TRBJ1-4 and V is TRBV7-9; 10 nucleotides agree with TRBD1. This CDR3 is built from 17 residues. V shed 1 base, J shed 4 bases, and the junction held 6 bases outside the gene matches. The germline V gene encodes CDR1 SEHNR and CDR2 FQNEAQ (reference sequence). Here the CDR3 reads CASSLVGTGVRNEKLFF. CDR3 nucleotide sequence: TGTGCCAGCAGCTTAGTCGGGACAGGGGTTCGTAATGAAAAACTGTTTTTT.

The chain uses TRBV11-2 and TRBJ2-7; 11 bases are a match to TRBD2. V was clipped by 0 bases and J by 2 bases; unmatched bases: 3. This CDR3 contains 16 residues. Per the germline V gene, CDR1 is SGHAT and CDR2 is FQNNGV. The CDR3 nucleotides read TGTGCCAGCAGCTTAGATAGCGGGGGGGCCCCCTACGAGCAGTACTTC. Translation gives CASSLDSGGAPYEQYF.

The sample holds one count of this clone. The chain combines TRBV4-2 with TRBJ2-5; maybe TRBD1 (6 bases). CDR1 is LGHNA and CDR2 is YNFKEQ in the germline V gene. The ends were cut back, 4 bases at V and 2 bases at J, with 11 bases in the middle. The CDR3 runs to 14 residues. Written as DNA, the CDR3 is TGTGCCAGCAGCCGGGGGCCGGGGCAAGAGACCCAGTACTTC. This encodes CASSRGPGQETQYF.

The chain links TRBV7-8 to TRBJ2-7; D might be TRBD1 (5 bases). With 5 bases removed from V and 3 bases from J, the gap between germline ends came to 11 bases. CDR1 is SGHVS and CDR2 is FQNEAQ in the germline V gene. This CDR3 has 13 amino acids. The CDR3 here is CASSARQHYEQYF. The CDR3 DNA is TGTGCCAGCAGCGCAAGACAGCACTACGAGCAGTACTTC.

The chain has TRBV27 and TRBJ1-2, with unresolved D. This CDR3 has 12 amino acids. Germline V lookup: CDR1 MNHEY, CDR2 SMNVEV (reference sequence). The V and J ends lost 6 bases and 7 bases respectively, with 12 bases between them. The CDR3 DNA reads TGTGCCAGCAGGCGAAAGAATGGTGGCTACACCTTC. This translates into CASRRKNGGYTF.

The chain recombines TRBV4-1 with TRBJ2-7; the D is unclear. The V gene lost 0 bases and the J gene lost 5 bases, with 17 bases spanning the gap. CDR1 is MGHRA and CDR2 is YSYEKL in the germline V gene. CDR3 length equals 16 residues. CDR3 residues: CASSQESRGQVDEQYF. DNA of the CDR3: TGCGCCAGCAGCCAAGAAAGTAGAGGCCAAGTGGACGAGCAGTACTTC.

V usage is TRBV7-2 and J usage is TRBJ1-5; 8 bases fit TRBD1. J gave up 1 base and V 3 bases, and 8 bases lay outside the gene matches. This CDR3 region has 17 residues. CDR1 and CDR2 (germline): SGHTA, FQGNSA. In nucleotides, the CDR3 is TGTGCCAGCAGCTTTGTCTCAGGGGGCCTCAGCAATCAGCCCCAGCATTTT. Translated: CASSFVSGGLSNQPQHF.

The rearrangement uses TRBV2 and TRBJ2-2; D call uncertain. V lost 8 bases, J lost 2 bases, and 3 bases lay in between. The length of the CDR3 is 11 residues. Germline assignment: CDR1 SNHLY and CDR2 FYNNEI. CDR3 DNA: TGTGCCAGCCAAAACACCGGGGAGCTGTTTTTT. The encoded protein is CASQNTGELFF.

Only one count was recorded for this clone. The chain employs TRBV6-1 and TRBJ2-7; 9 bases align to TRBD2. The trim removed 7 bases at V and 2 bases at J, leaving 9 bases unmatched. CDR3 length equals 15 residues. Germline V gene sequence: CDR1 MNHNS, CDR2 SASEGT. The CDR3 loop is CASTKSGGKTYEQYF. The CDR3 nucleotides read TGTGCCAGCACCAAAAGCGGGGGGAAGACCTACGAGCAGTACTTC.

This clone has just one count. The chain uses TRBV19 and TRBJ1-5; TRBD1 matches at 10 bases. The CDR3 is 15 amino acids. Trimming at V came to 6 bases and at J to 6 bases, leaving 8 bases not matched to a gene. Per the germline V gene, CDR1 is LNHDA and CDR2 is SQIVND (reference sequence). CDR3 nucleotides: TGTGCCAGTAGACGGACAGGGGGACTGACTCAGCCCCAGCATTTT. This sequence encodes CASRRTGGLTQPQHF.

This clone came up once. The chain employs TRBV7-2 and TRBJ1-5, with a weak D call TRBD1 (5 bases). Trimming removed 2 bases from V and 1 base from J, with 9 bases in between. Per germline, CDR1 SGHTA and CDR2 FQGNSA. This CDR3 is built from 15 residues. In nucleotides, the CDR3 is TGTGCCAGCAGCTTATTCGGGGGGAGCAATCAGCCCCAGCATTTT. Translating it yields CASSLFGGSNQPQHF.

This sequence joins TRBV11-2 and TRBJ2-3; TRBD2 aligns across 9 bases. Trimming at V came to 5 bases and at J to 6 bases, leaving 12 bases not matched to a gene. The CDR3 covers 16 residues. CDR1 and CDR2 (germline): SGHAT, FQNNGV. This CDR3 reads CASSKEAGGLGDTQYF. The CDR3 DNA reads TGTGCCAGCAGCAAAGAAGCGGGGGGCTTGGGGGATACGCAGTATTTT.

This chain links TRBV7-2 with TRBJ1-5; 7 bases agree with TRBD1. V was clipped by 5 bases and J by 11 bases; unmatched bases: 9. Germline V gives CDR1 SGHTA, CDR2 FQGNSA. The CDR3 sequence is 13 residues long. The chain's CDR3 is CASSPSAQGTQHF. CDR3 bases: TGTGCCAGCAGCCCTTCGGCACAGGGGACCCAGCATTTT.

The chain employs TRBV7-6 and TRBJ1-1; TRBD1 agrees at 10 bases. Trimming took 8 bases from V and 3 from J; bases not matched to a gene: 9. CDR3 length: 15 residues. Germline loops: CDR1 SGHVS, CDR2 FNYEAQ. The CDR3 DNA reads TGTGCCAGCTCCCGGGACAGGGGCGTGGACACTGAAGCTTTCTTT. Its protein product is CASSRDRGVDTEAFF.

The genes are TRBV28 and TRBJ1-5; D unresolved. CDR1 MDHEN and CDR2 SYDVKM come from the germline V gene. The CDR3 length is 13 residues. V lost 2 bases, J lost 3 bases, and 5 bases lay in between. As DNA, the CDR3 is TGTGCCAGCAGTTTAACAGACAATCAGCCCCAGCATTTT. Amino acid sequence: CASSLTDNQPQHF.

V usage is TRBV6-1 and J usage is TRBJ1-2; D remains ambiguous. The CDR3 covers 16 residues. Germline V gene sequence: CDR1 MNHNS, CDR2 SASEGT. Trimming shortened V by 3 bases and J by 0 bases, and 14 bases separated the two germline ends. CDR3 sequence: CASSDLGLHTNYGYTF. DNA for the CDR3: TGTGCCAGCAGTGATCTCGGACTACATACTAACTATGGCTACACCTTC.

The rearrangement uses TRBV5-4 and TRBJ1-1; a possible D gene is TRBD1 (5 bases). The CDR3 totals 13 residues. Between the trimmed V and J ends, which lost 6 bases and 3 bases, there was a span of 12 bases. Looked up from germline, CDR1 is SGHNT and CDR2 is YYREEE (reference sequence). The CDR3, as DNA: TGTGCCAGCAATGGGGGAGGGGACACTGAAGCTTTCTTT. It encodes CASNGGGDTEAFF.